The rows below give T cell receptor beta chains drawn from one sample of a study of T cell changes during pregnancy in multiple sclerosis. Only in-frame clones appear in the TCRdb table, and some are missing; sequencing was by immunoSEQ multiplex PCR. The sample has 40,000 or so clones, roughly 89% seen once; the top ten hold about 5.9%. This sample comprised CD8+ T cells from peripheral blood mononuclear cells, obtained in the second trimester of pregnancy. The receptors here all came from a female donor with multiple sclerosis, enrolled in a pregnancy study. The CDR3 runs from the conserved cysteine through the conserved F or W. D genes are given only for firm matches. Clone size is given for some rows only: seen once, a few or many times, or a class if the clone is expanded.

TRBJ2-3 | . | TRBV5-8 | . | CASSLVDSYSTDTQYF | TGTGCCAGCAGCTTGGTCGACAGCTACAGCACAGATACGCAGTATTTT
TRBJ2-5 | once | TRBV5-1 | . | CASSGRSADKETQYF | TGCGCCAGCAGCGGGAGGTCCGCGGATAAAGAGACCCAGTACTTC
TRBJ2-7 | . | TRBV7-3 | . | CASSFGQGPTYEQYF | TGTGCCAGCAGCTTTGGGCAGGGGCCGACCTACGAGCAGTACTTC
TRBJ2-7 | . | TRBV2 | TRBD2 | CASWGLAGIYEQYF | TGTGCCAGCTGGGGACTAGCGGGAATCTACGAGCAGTACTTC
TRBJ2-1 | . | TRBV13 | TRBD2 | CASSFGTSGYNEQFF | TGTGCCAGCAGCTTTGGGACTAGCGGGTACAATGAGCAGTTCTTC
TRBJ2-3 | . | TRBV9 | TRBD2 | CASARGDTDTQYF | TGTGCCAGCGCGCGGGGGGATACAGATACGCAGTATTTT
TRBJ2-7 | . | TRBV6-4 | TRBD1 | CASRDRQGASYEQYF | TGTGCCAGCAGAGACCGACAGGGGGCGAGCTACGAGCAGTACTTC
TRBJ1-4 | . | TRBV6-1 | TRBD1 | CASSEAGGAEKLFF | TGTGCCAGCAGTGAAGCAGGGGGCGCGGAAAAACTGTTTTTT
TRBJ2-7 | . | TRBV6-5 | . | CASSYRQGGYEQYF | TGTGCCAGCAGTTACCGGCAGGGAGGCTACGAGCAGTACTTC
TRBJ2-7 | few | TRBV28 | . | CASSSREFGSYEQYF | TGTGCCAGCAGTTCTCGGGAGTTCGGGTCCTACGAGCAGTACTTC
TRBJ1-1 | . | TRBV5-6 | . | CASSFFQAPPEAFF | TGTGCCAGCAGCTTCTTCCAGGCCCCCCCTGAAGCTTTCTTT
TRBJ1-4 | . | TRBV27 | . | CASSEVMREKLFF | TGTGCCAGCTCAGAGGTAATGCGTGAAAAACTGTTTTTT
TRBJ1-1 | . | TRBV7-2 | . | CASSLRQDTEAFF | TGTGCCAGCAGCCTGCGACAGGACACTGAAGCTTTCTTT
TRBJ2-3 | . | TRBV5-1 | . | CASSLAGTGADTQYF | TGCGCCAGCAGCTTGGCGGGGACGGGGGCAGATACGCAGTATTTT
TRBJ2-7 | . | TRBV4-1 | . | CASSQGTGSVEQYF | TGCGCCAGCAGCCAAGGAACCGGTTCTGTAGAGCAGTACTTC
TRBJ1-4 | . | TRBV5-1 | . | CASSLMDSSKEKLFF | TGCGCCAGCAGCCTGATGGACAGTTCGAAGGAAAAACTGTTTTTT
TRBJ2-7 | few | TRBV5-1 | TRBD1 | CASTLTGDEQYF | TGCGCCAGCACCCTAACAGGGGACGAGCAGTACTTC
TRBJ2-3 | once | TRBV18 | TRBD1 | CASSRPGQSVLTDTQYF | TGTGCCAGCTCAAGACCGGGACAGAGTGTTTTGACAGATACGCAGTATTTT
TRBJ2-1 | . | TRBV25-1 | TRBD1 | CASSEGTGDYNEQFF | TGTGCCAGCAGTGAAGGGACAGGAGACTACAATGAGCAGTTCTTC
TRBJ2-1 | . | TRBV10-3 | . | CAISDETNSQFF | TGTGCCATCAGTGACGAGACTAATTCGCAGTTCTTC
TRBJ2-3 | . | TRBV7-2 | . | CASSSYQSLRVIYTDTQYF | TGTGCCAGCAGCTCGTACCAATCCCTCAGGGTAATCTATACAGATACGCAGTATTTT
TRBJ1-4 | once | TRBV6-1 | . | CASSGDQWEGATNEKLFF | TGTGCCAGCAGTGGGGACCAATGGGAGGGGGCAACTAATGAAAAACTGTTTTTT
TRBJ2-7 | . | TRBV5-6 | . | CASSLAWTYEQYF | TGTGCCAGCAGCTTGGCCTGGACATACGAGCAGTACTTC
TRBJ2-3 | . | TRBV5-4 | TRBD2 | CASSGRLAADTQYF | TGTGCCAGCAGCGGGAGACTAGCCGCAGATACGCAGTATTTT
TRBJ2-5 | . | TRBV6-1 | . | CASSAKREYGQETQYF | TGTGCCAGCAGTGCCAAGCGTGAGTATGGCCAAGAGACCCAGTACTTC
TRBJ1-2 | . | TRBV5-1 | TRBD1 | CASSLLQGEDGYTF | TGCGCCAGCAGCCTACTACAGGGGGAGGACGGCTACACCTTC
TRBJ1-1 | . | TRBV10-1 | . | CASSETDYTEAFF | TGCGCCAGCAGTGAAACAGATTACACTGAAGCTTTCTTT
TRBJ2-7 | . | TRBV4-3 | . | CASSQDPGGGFYEQYF | TGCGCCAGCAGCCAAGATCCCGGAGGTGGTTTCTACGAGCAGTACTTC
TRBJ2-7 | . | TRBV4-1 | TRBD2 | CASGPGLAYEQYF | TGCGCCAGTGGGCCGGGACTAGCCTACGAGCAGTACTTC
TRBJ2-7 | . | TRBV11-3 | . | CASSSRGEAGKTYEQYF | TGTGCCAGCAGCTCTCGCGGGGAGGCGGGGAAGACCTACGAGCAGTACTTC
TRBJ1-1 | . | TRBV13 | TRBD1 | CASSLGRGALGTEAFF | TGTGCCAGCAGCTTGGGCAGGGGGGCCCTGGGCACTGAAGCTTTCTTT
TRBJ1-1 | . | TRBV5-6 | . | CASSWGEGKMAFF | TGTGCCAGCAGCTGGGGAGAGGGAAAGATGGCTTTCTTT
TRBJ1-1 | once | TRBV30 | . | CAWSDSGTEAFF | TGTGCCTGGAGTGACAGTGGAACTGAAGCTTTCTTT
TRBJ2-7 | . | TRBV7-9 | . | CASSLVGSSSFAYEQYF | TGTGCCAGCAGCTTAGTAGGCAGCTCTAGTTTCGCCTACGAGCAGTACTTC
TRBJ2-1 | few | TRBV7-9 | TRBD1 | CASSPQGAFWNEQFF | TGTGCCAGCAGCCCCCAGGGGGCGTTTTGGAATGAGCAGTTCTTC
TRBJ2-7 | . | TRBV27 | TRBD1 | CASSLTGPRDEQYF | TGTGCCAGCAGTTTGACAGGGCCAAGGGACGAGCAGTACTTC
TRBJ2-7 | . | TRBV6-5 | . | CASSYSSGGGHEQYF | TGTGCCAGCAGTTACTCATCAGGGGGAGGTCACGAGCAGTACTTC
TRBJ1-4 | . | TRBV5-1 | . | CASSLESTAYNEKLFF | TGCGCCAGCAGCTTGGAGTCAACAGCTTATAATGAAAAACTGTTTTTT
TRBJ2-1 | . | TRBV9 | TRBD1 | CASSAHRGINNEQFF | TGTGCCAGCAGCGCACACAGGGGGATTAACAATGAGCAGTTCTTC
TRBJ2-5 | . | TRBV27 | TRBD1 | CASSPRDRGETQYF | TGTGCCAGCAGTCCCCGGGACAGGGGGGAGACCCAGTACTTC
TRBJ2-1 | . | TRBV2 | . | CASSDSVLNEQFF | TGTGCCAGCAGTGATTCCGTTTTGAATGAGCAGTTCTTC
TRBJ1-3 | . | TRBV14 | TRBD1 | CASSLGTVGNTIYF | TGTGCCAGCAGCCTGGGGACAGTAGGAAACACCATATATTTT
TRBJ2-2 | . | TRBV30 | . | CAWSAQGEDTGELFF | TGTGCCTGGAGTGCCCAGGGGGAGGACACCGGGGAGCTGTTTTTT
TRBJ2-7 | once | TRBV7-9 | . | CASSPVPYEQYF | TGTGCCAGCAGCCCCGTTCCCTACGAGCAGTACTTC
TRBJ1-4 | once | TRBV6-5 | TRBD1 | CASSFRTGFEEKLFF | TGTGCCAGCAGTTTCCGGACAGGGTTCGAGGAAAAACTGTTTTTT
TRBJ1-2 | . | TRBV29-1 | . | CSVERQDNYGYTF | TGCAGCGTTGAACGGCAGGATAACTATGGCTACACCTTC
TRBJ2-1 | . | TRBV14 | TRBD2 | CASRRTSGSRDEQFF | TGTGCCAGCAGGCGTACTAGCGGGAGTCGGGATGAGCAGTTCTTC
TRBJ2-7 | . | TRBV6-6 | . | CASSLLAPQTYEQYF | TGTGCCAGCAGTTTACTAGCTCCACAGACCTACGAGCAGTACTTC
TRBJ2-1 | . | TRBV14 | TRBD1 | CASSHRDRGFNEQFF | TGTGCCAGCAGCCATCGGGACAGGGGGTTTAATGAGCAGTTCTTC
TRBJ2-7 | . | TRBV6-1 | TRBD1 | CASRGQGNYEQYF | TGTGCCAGCAGAGGACAGGGGAATTACGAGCAGTACTTC
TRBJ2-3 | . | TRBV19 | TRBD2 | CASRLAGRTDTQYF | TGTGCCAGTAGACTAGCGGGACGCACAGATACGCAGTATTTT
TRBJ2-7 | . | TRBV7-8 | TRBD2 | CASSTPGTIHYEQYF | TGTGCCAGCAGCACCCCCGGGACTATTCACTACGAGCAGTACTTC
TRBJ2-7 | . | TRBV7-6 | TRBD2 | CASSLGLGLARLTEQYF | TGTGCCAGCAGCTTGGGGCTGGGACTAGCGAGGCTTACCGAGCAGTACTTC
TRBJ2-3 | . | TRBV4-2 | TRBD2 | CASSQESAGGPDTQYF | TGTGCCAGCAGCCAAGAGTCGGCGGGGGGGCCGGATACGCAGTATTTT